These 12 T cell receptor beta chains were all obtained from the same sample, sequenced in a study of shared clonotypes between healthy human individuals. Profiling relied on immunoSEQ multiplex PCR, and the TCRdb table lists in-frame clones only, not all of them. In the table there are around 1.4 million clones, around 98.5% of which are singletons. Sequencing input: naive CD4+ T cells sorted from blood. Subset: CD45RA+ positively selected. These receptors all come from a man aged 30 to 39 in good health.

As DNA, the CDR3 is TGTGCCAGCAGCCCAGGGGAGACCCAGTACTTC. Translation: CASSPGETQYF. The chain employs TRBV7-8 and TRBJ2-5, with D perhaps matching TRBD1 (5 bases). Germline V CDR1 and CDR2: SGHVS, FQNEAQ. The CDR3 loop spans 11 amino acids. Between the trimmed V and J ends, which lost 5 bases and 5 bases, there was a span of 6 bases.

The chain links TRBV7-3 to TRBJ2-1, with TRBD2 identical over 12 bases. After removal of 0 bases from V and 4 bases from J, the junction contained 4 bases not matched to a gene. Germline V gene lookup returns CDR1 SGHTA and CDR2 FQGTGA. This CDR3 has 17 amino acids. The CDR3 coding sequence is TGTGCCAGCAGCTTAACCCGGACTAGCGGGAAATACAATGAGCAGTTCTTC. Its translation: CASSLTRTSGKYNEQFF.

The chain links TRBV7-9 to TRBJ2-7; no firm D call. V lost 7 bases and J 4 bases, leaving 8 bases between the germline ends. The CDR3 is 11 residues long. Germline loops: CDR1 SEHNR, CDR2 FQNEAQ (reference sequence). CDR3 sequence reads: CASTREYEQYF. The CDR3 nucleotides read TGTGCCAGCACCCGAGAATACGAGCAGTACTTC.

The rearrangement links TRBV19 to TRBJ1-5, with a possible D match to TRBD1 (5 bases). Germline V gives CDR1 LNHDA, CDR2 SQIVND (reference sequence). Trimming stripped 7 bases from V and 0 bases from J, with 25 bases between. The CDR3 spans 19 residues. The CDR3 DNA sequence: TGTGCCAGTAAGGAGGCAGGGAAGATCCCTCCATATAGCAATCAGCCCCAGCATTTT. It encodes CASKEAGKIPPYSNQPQHF.

This clone appeared once. The rearrangement joins TRBV6-5 to TRBJ2-7; 7 bases are shared with TRBD1. V shed 6 bases and J 0 bases; nucleotides not matched to a gene: 8. The CDR3 runs 15 residues. In germline, CDR1 is MNHEY, CDR2 SVGAGI. In DNA form, the CDR3 reads TGTGCCAGCAGATCACCCGGGACAGTCTCCTACGAGCAGTACTTC. Residues: CASRSPGTVSYEQYF.

This clone was observed a single time. This chain connects TRBV7-8 to TRBJ2-4; no firm D call. The V and J ends lost 2 bases and 6 bases respectively, with 11 bases between them. CDR1 is SGHVS, CDR2 FQNEAQ, per germline. CDR3 length: 14 amino acids. The CDR3 DNA reads TGTGCCAGCAGCTTACCGCGAGTACCAAACATTCAGTACTTC. This gives the protein CASSLPRVPNIQYF.

This chain connects TRBV5-1 to TRBJ1-2, with 7 bases identical to TRBD1. Trimming cost V 3 bases and J 6 bases; bases outside gene matches: 8. Germline V gene sequence: CDR1 SGHRS, CDR2 YFSETQ. The CDR3 contains 14 residues. The CDR3 sequence: CASSSTGSGNGYTF. The CDR3 DNA reads TGCGCCAGCAGCTCGACAGGGTCTGGCAATGGCTACACCTTC.

The chain combines TRBV11-3 with TRBJ2-5; 8 bases map to TRBD1. The J call is doubtful: the DNA matches TRBJ2-7 better. The germline gives CDR1 SGHNT, CDR2 YENEEA. This CDR3 is 16 amino acids long. Written as DNA, the CDR3 is TGTGCCAGCAGCCCTAAGGGAGTCGACAGGGGATACGAGCAGTACTTC. Translated, it gives CASSPKGVDRGYEQYF.

This chain links TRBV10-1 with TRBJ2-7; D remains unclear. Trimming took off 0 bases at V and 3 bases at J, with 12 bases between the two ends. In germline, CDR1 is WNHNN, CDR2 SYGVQD (reference sequence). This CDR3 spans 15 amino acids. CDR3 region: CASSESSSPGYEQYF. CDR3 DNA: TGCGCCAGCAGTGAGTCGAGCAGTCCGGGCTACGAGCAGTACTTC.

This clone was picked up one time. The chain is built from TRBV6-1 and TRBJ1-2; D not certain. The V gene's germline CDR1 is MNHNS and CDR2 SASEGT. Deletions cut 4 bases from V and 2 bases from J, with 14 bases between. The CDR3 contains 15 residues. This CDR3 is CASSGPGSINYGYTF. The CDR3 DNA follows: TGTGCCAGCAGTGGTCCCGGTTCGATCAACTATGGCTACACCTTC.

This clone was recorded only once. Other DNA sequences in the same sample also yield this CDR3. The chain links TRBV28 to TRBJ1-2; tentatively, D is TRBD1 (5 bases). CDR3 length equals 15 residues. V was clipped by 1 base and J by 2 bases, with 11 bases between them. Germline CDR1 is MDHEN and CDR2 is SYDVKM. The CDR3 here is CASSLLDRDNYGYTF. The CDR3 DNA sequence: TGTGCCAGCAGTTTATTGGATCGGGACAACTATGGCTACACCTTC.

The V gene is TRBV21-1, the J gene TRBJ1-2; the D segment call TRBD1 is taken from the table without a DNA check. TRBV21-1 is shown as a pseudogene. This CDR3 spans 18 amino acids. CDR3: CASSKGNQGQGEVYGYTF. The DNA for the CDR3 is TGTGCCAGCAGCAAAGGGAACCAAGGACAGGGCGAGGTCTATGGCTACACCTTC.